The 21 T cell receptor beta chains below come from one sample, sequenced in a study of cytomegalovirus exposure and HLA in healthy donors. Primers included in the PCR were 60 Vbeta and 13 Jbeta primers. Produced via immunoSEQ multiplex PCR; TCRdb's table is partial and in-frame only. Of roughly 190,000 clones in the sample, roughly 80% were seen once. Specimen: PBMCs. Source of these receptors: a woman younger than 35 in good health and CMV-seronegative.

J is TRBJ1-1 and V is TRBV2, with D possibly being TRBD1 (6 bases). There are 11 residues in the CDR3. The V end was cut by 6 bases, the J end by 8 bases, with 10 bases between. Per germline, CDR1 SNHLY and CDR2 FYNNEI. CDR3 amino acids: CASRIQGEAFF. The CDR3 DNA reads as TGTGCCAGCAGGATACAGGGCGAAGCTTTCTTT.

This chain links TRBV5-4 with TRBJ2-2, with TRBD2 matching 14 bases. This CDR3 has 17 residues. The ends lost 2 bases at V and 5 bases at J; junction bases unmatched: 5. Germline CDR1 reads SGHNT; CDR2 reads YYREEE (reference sequence). The CDR3 spells CASSFGLAGGRTGELFF. DNA for the CDR3: TGTGCCAGCAGCTTCGGACTAGCGGGAGGAAGAACCGGGGAGCTGTTTTTT.

V and J are TRBV7-7 and TRBJ2-5, with TRBD2 matching over 8 bases. CDR3 length: 15 residues. In germline, CDR1 is SSHAT, CDR2 FNYEAQ (reference sequence). V was clipped by 2 bases and J by 1 base; unmatched bases: 3. The CDR3 DNA sequence: TGTGCCAGCAGCTTAAATAGCGGGGTCCAAGAGACCCAGTACTTC. It is translated as CASSLNSGVQETQYF.

The chain combines TRBV9 with TRBJ2-2; TRBD2 agrees at 10 bases. CDR3 length equals 14 residues. Losses at the gene ends were 0 bases for V and 8 bases for J; bases not matched to a gene: 1. Germline V gives CDR1 SGDLS, CDR2 YYNGEE. The CDR3 sequence is CASSVGTSGGELFF. The CDR3 DNA reads TGTGCCAGCAGCGTAGGGACTAGCGGTGGGGAGCTGTTTTTT.

This clone came up once. This chain joins TRBV18 and TRBJ2-3; 9 bases fit TRBD1. V shed 1 base and J 4 bases; nucleotides not matched to a gene: 9. Germline loops: CDR1 KGHSH, CDR2 LQKENI. CDR3 size: 17 residues. CDR3 nucleotides: TGTGCCAGCTCACCACGCGACAGGGGGATACTTGCAGATACGCAGTATTTT. It specifies CASSPRDRGILADTQYF.

The CDR3 DNA follows: TGTGCCAGCAGCTTGGGGACTAGCGGGCCTAATGAGCAGTTCTTC. It specifies CASSLGTSGPNEQFF. This chain uses TRBV11-2 with TRBJ2-1, with TRBD2 matching 12 bases. There are 15 residues in the CDR3. Trimming cost V 3 bases and J 7 bases; bases outside gene matches: 4. The germline CDR1 and CDR2 sequences are SGHAT and FQNNGV.

The chain carries TRBV5-1 and TRBJ2-2; TRBD2 is a possible D gene (6 bases). The CDR3 loop spans 13 amino acids. The germline V and J ends were trimmed by 9 bases and 1 base, with 10 bases remaining between them. Looked up from germline, CDR1 is SGHRS and CDR2 is YFSETQ. This CDR3 is CATTGENTGELFF. CDR3 nucleotide sequence: TGCGCCACCACGGGGGAGAACACCGGGGAGCTGTTTTTT. Drawing the rest from reference TRBV5-1 and TRBJ2-2, the complete variable domain is KAGVTQTPRYLIKTRGQQVTLSCSPISGHRSVSWYQQTPGQGLQFLFEYFSETQRNKGNFPGRFSGRQFSNSRSEMNVSTLELGDSALYLCATTGENTGELFFGEGSRLTVL.

This clone was seen a handful of times. The V gene is TRBV19, the J gene TRBJ1-1; D is unresolved. Trimming stripped 7 bases from V and 5 bases from J, with 26 bases between. Germline V gene data show CDR1 as LNHDA and CDR2 as SQIVND (reference sequence). The CDR3 is made up of 17 amino acids. The CDR3 reads CASTPERSGSGKTEAFF. The CDR3 DNA follows: TGTGCCAGTACCCCCGAGCGGTCGGGAAGTGGTAAAACTGAAGCTTTCTTT.

The chain recombines TRBV11-2 with TRBJ2-6; D perhaps matches TRBD1 (5 bases). V lost 5 bases and J lost 0, with 8 bases in between. Germline CDR1 reads SGHAT; CDR2 reads FQNNGV. This CDR3 has 15 residues. This chain's CDR3 is CASSPQGSGANVLTF. Here the CDR3 DNA reads TGTGCCAGCAGCCCCCAGGGCTCTGGGGCCAACGTCCTGACTTTC.

V usage is TRBV11-2 and J usage is TRBJ1-5; 7 positions agree with TRBD1. Germline assignment: CDR1 SGHAT and CDR2 FQNNGV. This CDR3 has 15 residues. The trim removed 5 bases at V and 0 bases at J, leaving 4 bases unmatched. CDR3 protein: CASSPQGVSNQPQHF. The CDR3, as DNA: TGTGCCAGCAGCCCGCAGGGGGTTAGCAATCAGCCCCAGCATTTT. The whole variable domain, remainder taken from reference TRBV11-2 and TRBJ1-5, is EAGVAQSPRYKIIEKRQSVAFWCNPISGHATLYWYQQILGQGPKLLIQFQNNGVVDDSQLPKDRFSAERLKGVDSTLKIQPAKLEDSAVYLCASSPQGVSNQPQHFGDGTRLSIL.

The rearrangement joins TRBV30 to TRBJ1-2; D ambiguous. V gave up 1 base and J gave up 8 bases, with 14 bases separating them. Germline loops: CDR1 GTSNPN, CDR2 SVGIG (reference sequence). The CDR3 covers 13 residues. CDR3 loop: CAWSDGSAGGYTF. CDR3 coding DNA: TGTGCCTGGAGTGACGGATCAGCGGGGGGCTACACCTTC.

The chain combines TRBV4-3 with TRBJ2-3; D might be TRBD1 (5 bases). The germline CDR1 and CDR2 sequences are LGHNA and YSLEER. Trimming removed 3 bases from V and 5 bases from J, with 12 bases in between. The CDR3 spans 14 residues. CDR3 amino acids: CASSQGHDGDTQYF. The CDR3 region has the DNA TGCGCCAGCAGCCAGGGGCACGACGGAGATACGCAGTATTTT.

The J gene is TRBJ1-5, the V gene TRBV27, with D unresolved. The length of the CDR3 is 13 residues. V was shortened by 8 bases and J by 0 bases, with 8 bases between the two germline ends. Germline CDR1 MNHEY, CDR2 SMNVEV (reference sequence). The CDR3 nucleotides read TGTGCCAGCCGTAGTTATAGCAATCAGCCCCAGCATTTT. Its protein is CASRSYSNQPQHF.

The chain combines TRBV11-3 with TRBJ2-1, with TRBD1 identical over 9 bases. The CDR3 runs to 14 residues. V was clipped by 5 bases and J by 5 bases; unmatched bases: 4. Germline V lookup: CDR1 SGHNT, CDR2 YENEEA. The CDR3 loop reads CASSRDRANNEQFF. CDR3 DNA sequence: TGTGCCAGCAGCCGGGACAGGGCCAACAATGAGCAGTTCTTC.

The chain joins TRBV7-2 to TRBJ2-3, with D tentatively TRBD2 (7 bases). Trimming stripped 1 base from V and 6 bases from J, with 11 bases between. The CDR3 covers 14 residues. From germline, CDR1 is SGHTA and CDR2 FQGNSA. DNA of the CDR3: TGTGCCAGCAGCTTAGAGGGGGGGAGCGATACGCAGTATTTT. This gives the protein CASSLEGGSDTQYF. Drawing the rest from reference TRBV7-2 and TRBJ2-3, the complete variable domain is GAGVSQSPSNKVTEKGKDVELRCDPISGHTALYWYRQSLGQGLEFLIYFQGNSAPDKSGLPSDRFSAERTGGSVSTLTIQRTQQEDSAVYLCASSLEGGSDTQYFGPGTRLTVL.

The rearrangement links TRBV19 to TRBJ1-1; possibly TRBD1 for D (5 bases). V was pared by 5 bases and J by 1 base, with 14 bases between. CDR3 length: 15 amino acids. Germline CDR1 reads LNHDA; CDR2 reads SQIVND (reference sequence). The CDR3 DNA follows: TGTGCCAGTAGTGGCCTTGGGGGGGGGAACACTGAAGCTTTCTTT. Its protein product is CASSGLGGGNTEAFF.

In its sample, this clone was seen once. The rearrangement links TRBV18 to TRBJ2-7, with D maybe TRBD1 (6 bases). V lost 2 bases and J 4 bases, leaving 12 bases between the germline ends. This CDR3 has 14 residues. Per germline, CDR1 KGHSH and CDR2 LQKENI. The CDR3 nucleotides are TGTGCCAGCTCACCAGGGCAGGGGAGTTACGAGCAGTACGTC. It yields the protein CASSPGQGSYEQYV.

The CDR3, as DNA: TGTGCCAGTTCCGGGACTAGCCCCCCAGATACGCAGTATTTT. Translated, it gives CASSGTSPPDTQYF. This sequence joins TRBV2 and TRBJ2-3, with TRBD2 matching over 9 bases. The CDR3 is 14 amino acids. Germline V gives CDR1 SNHLY, CDR2 FYNNEI. V gave up 9 bases and J gave up 4 bases; unmatched junction bases: 8.

This clone was seen only once. The rearrangement joins TRBV30 to TRBJ1-5, with D maybe TRBD1 (6 bases). The V and J ends lost 2 bases and 5 bases respectively, with 13 bases between them. CDR1 and CDR2 (germline): GTSNPN, SVGIG (reference sequence). The CDR3 sequence is 14 residues long. Written as DNA, the CDR3 is TGTGCCTGGAGTTTAGGGGCAGGGGATCAGCCCCAGCATTTT. Translated, it gives CAWSLGAGDQPQHF.

A single count supports this clone. The chain joins TRBV28 to TRBJ1-4; D remains unclear. V was trimmed by 1 base and J by 7 bases, leaving 4 bases between them. In germline, CDR1 is MDHEN, CDR2 SYDVKM. The CDR3 sequence is 12 residues long. CDR3 nucleotides: TGTGCCAGCAGTTTATCGGGTGAAAAACTGTTTTTT. It is translated as CASSLSGEKLFF.

This rearrangement joins TRBV10-1 to TRBJ2-5; D unclear. Germline assignment: CDR1 WNHNN and CDR2 SYGVQD (reference sequence). With 0 bases removed from V and 1 base from J, the gap between germline ends came to 15 bases. The CDR3 runs to 17 residues. The CDR3 is CASSESPGETTQETQYF. In nucleotides, the CDR3 is TGCGCCAGCAGTGAGTCCCCTGGCGAGACAACCCAAGAGACCCAGTACTTC.